These 6 T cell receptor beta chains were all obtained from the same sample, sequenced in a study of shared clonotypes between healthy human individuals. Generated by immunoSEQ multiplex PCR, the TCRdb table keeps only in-frame clones and is missing some. The sample has about 1 million clones, about 77% seen once. Sequencing used memory CD4+ T cells sorted from blood. Subset: CD45RA-negative fraction. The receptors shown here come from a man younger than 35 in good health.

This chain links TRBV5-4 with TRBJ2-7, with 9 bases lining up with TRBD1. Germline V gene data show CDR1 as SGHNT and CDR2 as YYREEE (reference sequence). V was pared by 0 bases and J by 2 bases, with 6 bases of the junction left unmatched. The CDR3 contains 16 residues. As DNA, the CDR3 is TGTGCCAGCAGCTTGGCCGGGGGACAGGGTCCCTACGAGCAGTACTTC. Translating gives CASSLAGGQGPYEQYF. The variable domain in full, with the rest retrieved from reference TRBV5-4 and TRBJ2-7, is ETGVTQSPTHLIKTRGQQVTLRCSSQSGHNTVSWYQQALGQGPQFIFQYYREEENGRGNFPPRFSGLQFPNYSSELNVNALELDDSALYLCASSLAGGQGPYEQYFGPGTRLTVT.

The gene calls are TRBV5-8 and TRBJ1-2, with a weak D call TRBD1 (6 bases). With 4 bases removed from V and 5 bases from J, the gap between germline ends came to 21 bases. Germline CDR1 reads SGHTS; CDR2 reads YDEGEE. There are 16 residues in the CDR3. The chain's CDR3 is CASSDPGTSLFYGYTF. In DNA form, the CDR3 reads TGTGCCAGCAGCGATCCCGGGACATCTTTGTTTTATGGCTACACCTTC.

The rearrangement uses TRBV7-2 and TRBJ2-5; D may be TRBD1 (6 bases). Germline CDR1 and CDR2: SGHTA and FQGNSA. CDR3 length: 14 residues. V shed 5 bases and J shed 5 bases, with 15 bases lying between them. This CDR3 reads CASSPRGSRETQYF. CDR3 nucleotides: TGTGCCAGCAGCCCCAGGGGCTCTCGGGAGACCCAGTACTTC.

The V call is TRBV5-1, the J call TRBJ1-1, with D tentatively TRBD1 (5 bases). Germline-derived CDR1 and CDR2 are SGHRS and YFSETQ. V shed 1 base and J shed 4 bases, with 11 bases lying between them. The CDR3 is 14 amino acids. CDR3 loop: CASSLRAGLTEAFF. The CDR3, as DNA: TGCGCCAGCAGCTTGCGGGCGGGGCTCACTGAAGCTTTCTTT.

This clone was seen ten or more times. This chain connects TRBV6-1 to TRBJ1-2; 10 nucleotides line up with TRBD1. CDR1 and CDR2 (germline): MNHNS, SASEGT. The CDR3 is made up of 15 amino acids. The V segment lost 5 bases and the J segment 4 bases; nucleotides outside the gene matches: 7. The CDR3 sequence is CASSQDRGGFYGYTF. CDR3 bases: TGTGCCAGCAGTCAGGACAGGGGGGGCTTCTATGGCTACACCTTC.

This chain uses TRBV5-1 with TRBJ2-2; 13 nucleotides agree with TRBD2. Trimming at V came to 3 bases and at J to 0 bases, leaving 5 bases not matched to a gene. Germline values: CDR1 SGHRS, CDR2 YFSETQ. CDR3 size: 18 residues. The CDR3 bases are TGCGCCAGCAGCTCTCGGGGACTAGCGGGACCGAACACCGGGGAGCTGTTTTTT. Protein sequence: CASSSRGLAGPNTGELFF.